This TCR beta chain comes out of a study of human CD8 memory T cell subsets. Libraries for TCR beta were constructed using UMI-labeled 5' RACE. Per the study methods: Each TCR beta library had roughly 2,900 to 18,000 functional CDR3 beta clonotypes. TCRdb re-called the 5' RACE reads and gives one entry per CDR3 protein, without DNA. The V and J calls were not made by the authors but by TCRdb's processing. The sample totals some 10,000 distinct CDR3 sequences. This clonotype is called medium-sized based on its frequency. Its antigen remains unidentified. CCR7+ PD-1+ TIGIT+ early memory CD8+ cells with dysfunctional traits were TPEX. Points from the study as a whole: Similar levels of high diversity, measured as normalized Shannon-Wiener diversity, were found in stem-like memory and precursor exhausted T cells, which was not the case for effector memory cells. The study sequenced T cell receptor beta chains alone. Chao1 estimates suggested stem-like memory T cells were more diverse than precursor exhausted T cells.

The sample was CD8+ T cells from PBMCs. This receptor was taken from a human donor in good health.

The CDR3 sequence: CSAIKMGGGDGYTF. The V gene is TRBV29-1, the J gene TRBJ1-2. The CDR3 is 14 residues long. Germline lookup yields CDR1 SQVTM and CDR2 ANQGSEA.